These 22 T cell receptor beta chains were sequenced from one sample in a study of read filtering for tumor transcriptome and immune sequencing. Molecular barcoded adaptors covering alpha/delta and beta/gamma chains were used on about 390 ng RNA. MiXCR was run by TCRdb on the reads, yielding one entry per CDR3 protein. The table shows 20,000 or so distinct CDR3 sequences, with roughly a fifth occurring only once. The sequencing input was a population of CD138-negative cells sorted from bone marrow. These receptors were obtained from a donor aged 40 or older with multiple myeloma.

V usage is TRBV11-2 and J usage is TRBJ2-7; 8 bases fit TRBD2. CDR3 length: 16 residues. After removal of 5 bases from V and 5 bases from J, the junction contained 14 bases not matched to a gene. Germline-derived CDR1 and CDR2 are SGHAT and FQNNGV. CDR3 nucleotide sequence: TGTGCCAGCAGCAAAGACCTGAGCGGGAGAAGCCACGAGCAGTACTTC. It is translated as CASSKDLSGRSHEQYF.

The rearrangement joins TRBV20-1 to TRBJ2-5; D is possibly TRBD2 (5 bases). The CDR3 loop spans 12 amino acids. Trimming removed 3 bases at V and 10 bases at J, with 15 bases between. Germline V gene lookup returns CDR1 DFQATT and CDR2 SNEGSKA (reference sequence). For the CDR3, the DNA is TGCAGTGCTAGTCCCGGGAAGAAGGGCCAGTACTTC. This codes for CSASPGKKGQYF.

Ten or more counts support this clonotype. The chain joins TRBV6-2 or TRBV6-3 to TRBJ2-1; D not certain. The germline gives CDR1 MNHEY, CDR2 SVGEGT. CDR3 length equals 15 residues. V lost 5 bases and J 4 bases, leaving 15 bases between the germline ends. Here the CDR3 DNA reads TGTGCCAGCAGTAAAGAGTCGTCTGGTTACAATGAGCAGTTCTTC. This translates into CASSKESSGYNEQFF.

The chain joins TRBV20-1 to TRBJ1-1; D unclear. The CDR3 loop spans 13 amino acids. Germline V gene lookup returns CDR1 DFQATT and CDR2 SNEGSKA (reference sequence). V lost 4 bases to trimming and J lost 1 base, with 10 bases between them. The CDR3 loop reads CSAMRIENTEAFF. CDR3 nucleotide sequence: TGCAGTGCTATGCGGATCGAGAACACTGAAGCTTTCTTT.

Many counts were recorded for this clonotype. The chain couples TRBV11-2 to TRBJ2-2; D is unclear. Germline V gene data show CDR1 as SGHAT and CDR2 as FQNNGV. V dropped 1 base and J dropped 0 bases, with 6 bases sitting between them. CDR3 size: 15 residues. The CDR3 DNA reads as TGTGCCAGCAGCTTAGGATTCGCGAACACCGGGGAGCTGTTTTTT. It specifies CASSLGFANTGELFF.

The genes are TRBV28 and TRBJ2-3, with 12 nucleotides matching TRBD1. The CDR3 loop spans 14 amino acids. V gave up 6 bases and J gave up 4 bases; unmatched junction bases: 2. In germline, CDR1 is MDHEN, CDR2 SYDVKM. CDR3 loop: CASRGTGGPDTQYF. The CDR3 DNA reads as TGTGCCAGCAGAGGGACAGGGGGCCCAGATACGCAGTATTTT. The complete variable domain, with remaining parts taken from reference TRBV28 and TRBJ2-3, reads DVKVTQSSRYLVKRTGEKVFLECVQDMDHENMFWYRQDPGLGLRLIYFSYDVKMKEKGDIPEGYSVSREKKERFSLILESASTNQTSMYLCASRGTGGPDTQYFGPGTRLTVL.

This clonotype was seen ten or more times. The chain couples TRBV28 to TRBJ1-5; D remains ambiguous. CDR3 size: 14 residues. The germline CDR1 and CDR2 sequences are MDHEN and SYDVKM. The ends were cut back, 2 bases at V and 0 bases at J, with 5 bases in the middle. CDR3 loop: CASSLRVSNQPQHF. CDR3 in DNA: TGTGCCAGCAGTTTACGGGTTAGCAATCAGCCCCAGCATTTT.

This clonotype was found many times. The chain employs TRBV6-5 and TRBJ1-3, with D uncertain. Trimming shortened V by 5 bases and J by 0 bases, and 11 bases separated the two germline ends. Germline CDR1 is MNHEY and CDR2 is SVGAGI. The CDR3 runs to 15 residues. The CDR3, as DNA: TGTGCCAGCAGTGTTTTTGGAAGCTCTGGAAACACCATATATTTT. This translates into CASSVFGSSGNTIYF.

This clonotype occurred a few times. One end of the junction is discordant with germline, which a read error may explain. This rearrangement joins TRBV4-2 to TRBJ2-6; 7 nucleotides match TRBD1. CDR1 LGHNA and CDR2 YNFKEQ come from the germline V gene. There are 16 residues in the CDR3. The CDR3 loop is CASGQGDLSGANVLTF. The DNA for the CDR3 is TGTGCCAGCGGCCAGGGGGACCTCTCTGGGGCCAACGTCCTGACTTTC.

This clonotype occurred a few times. V is TRBV10-1 and J is TRBJ1-2; D is unresolved. Trimming took off 0 bases at V and 4 bases at J, with 15 bases between the two ends. The CDR3 runs to 16 residues. CDR1 WNHNN and CDR2 SYGVQD come from the germline V gene (reference sequence). CDR3 sequence reads: CASSESGPPIFYGYTF. The CDR3 DNA reads TGCGCCAGCAGTGAGTCCGGGCCGCCGATCTTCTATGGCTACACCTTC.

This clonotype is deemed medium-sized (0.01 to 0.1%). CDR3 loop: CASSPGGGNLNTEAFF. DNA for the CDR3: TGTGCCAGCAGTCCCGGGGGGGGAAACCTGAACACTGAAGCTTTCTTT. The rearrangement joins TRBV28 to TRBJ1-1; a possible D gene is TRBD1 (5 bases). Trimming pared 5 bases from V and 0 bases from J, leaving 16 bases between. The CDR3 is made up of 16 amino acids. Germline lookup yields CDR1 MDHEN and CDR2 SYDVKM.

This clonotype has at least ten counts. The rearrangement joins TRBV29-1 to TRBJ2-7; D gene ambiguous. CDR3 length: 13 residues. V lost 3 bases, J lost 0 bases, and 9 bases lay in between. CDR1 is SQVTM, CDR2 ANQGSEA, per germline. CDR3 protein: CSVENPRSYEQYF. CDR3 bases: TGCAGCGTTGAGAATCCGCGCTCCTACGAGCAGTACTTC.

Notes on this clonotype: A much larger clone differs from this one at a single base, so this may be a read error. The rearrangement uses TRBV7-8 and TRBJ2-7; TRBD2 agrees at 8 bases. Looked up from germline, CDR1 is SGHVS and CDR2 is FQNEAQ. The CDR3 contains 14 residues. The junction had 7 bases not matched to a gene; V was cut back by 4 bases and J by 5 bases. CDR3 sequence reads: CASSSFAGGDEQYF. The CDR3 DNA reads as TGTGCCAGCAGCTCCTTCGCGGGAGGAGACGAGCAGTACTTC.

This clonotype was seen more than once but under ten times. V usage is TRBV7-2 and J usage is TRBJ2-5, with 10 bases aligning to TRBD2. The V segment lost 5 bases and the J segment 5 bases; nucleotides outside the gene matches: 14. Germline assignment: CDR1 SGHTA and CDR2 FQGNSA. CDR3 length equals 17 residues. The CDR3 sequence is CASSPGASGRARETQYF. The CDR3 DNA reads TGTGCCAGCAGCCCCGGAGCGAGCGGGAGGGCTCGGGAGACCCAGTACTTC.

The V gene is TRBV2, the J gene TRBJ1-1, with D maybe TRBD1 (6 bases). V was shortened by 6 bases and J by 0 bases, with 11 bases between the two germline ends. Germline V gene lookup returns CDR1 SNHLY and CDR2 FYNNEI. This CDR3 contains 14 residues. The CDR3 sequence: CASRYRVMNTEAFF. The CDR3 coding sequence is TGTGCCAGCAGATACAGGGTCATGAACACTGAAGCTTTCTTT. The complete variable domain, with remaining parts taken from reference TRBV2 and TRBJ1-1, reads EPEVTQTPSHQVTQMGQEVILRCVPISNHLYFYWYRQILGQKVEFLVSFYNNEISEKSEIFDDQFSVERPDGSNFTLKIRSTKLEDSAMYFCASRYRVMNTEAFFGQGTRLTVV.

In its sample, this clonotype was seen many times. The V call is TRBV7-9, the J call TRBJ2-1; D gene uncertain. V dropped 6 bases and J dropped 8 bases, with 8 bases sitting between them. The germline V gene encodes CDR1 SEHNR and CDR2 FQNEAQ (reference sequence). The CDR3 loop spans 11 amino acids. In DNA, the CDR3 is TGTGCCAGCAGGCTAGGTTATGAGCAGTTCTTC. Protein: CASRLGYEQFF.

The chain employs TRBV28 and TRBJ2-1; TRBD1 aligns across 8 bases. Germline assignment: CDR1 MDHEN and CDR2 SYDVKM. The CDR3 is 16 residues long. Trimming cost V 5 bases and J 9 bases; bases outside gene matches: 15. The CDR3 region is CASSPRTGTRASEQFF. CDR3 bases: TGTGCCAGCAGTCCTCGGACAGGGACGAGGGCCAGTGAGCAGTTCTTC.

This clonotype was seen a few times. This chain links TRBV29-1 with TRBJ1-5; D perhaps matches TRBD1 (5 bases). Trimming took off 7 bases at V and 0 bases at J, with 10 bases between the two ends. Germline CDR1 is SQVTM and CDR2 is ANQGSEA. This CDR3 comprises 13 residues. CDR3: CSDLGGSNQPQHF. CDR3 DNA: TGCAGCGATTTGGGGGGTAGCAATCAGCCCCAGCATTTT.

This clonotype was counted many times. The rearrangement joins TRBV30 to TRBJ2-1; 8 positions match TRBD1. Per germline, CDR1 GTSNPN and CDR2 SVGIG (reference sequence). The CDR3 is 15 residues long. J lost 6 bases, V lost 0 bases, and 7 bases had no gene match. The CDR3 loop reads CAWSVRTGPGNEQFF. The DNA for the CDR3 is TGTGCCTGGAGTGTCCGGACAGGGCCGGGCAATGAGCAGTTCTTC.

Notes on this clonotype: This clone may be a read error of a much larger clone one base away. The rearrangement joins TRBV7-7 to TRBJ2-1, with 7 bases lining up with TRBD2. The CDR3 runs to 16 residues. Germline assignment: CDR1 SSHAT and CDR2 FNYEAQ (reference sequence). This CDR3 reads CASSLAGGSSHNEQFF. The CDR3 DNA reads as TGTGCTAGCAGCTTAGCGGGCGGGAGCTCCCACAATGAGCAGTTCTTC.

This clonotype was counted at least ten times. In DNA, the CDR3 is TGCGCCAGCAGCCAACAGGGTGGGGACACTGAAGCTTTCTTT. It codes for CASSQQGGDTEAFF. The genes are TRBV5-1 and TRBJ1-1; tentatively, D is TRBD1 (6 bases). This CDR3 has 14 amino acids. Between the trimmed V and J ends, which lost 4 bases and 3 bases, there was a span of 13 bases. Germline assignment: CDR1 SGHRS and CDR2 YFSETQ.

Turning to this clonotype: Compared with germline, one end of the junction differs, possibly owing to a read error. This chain connects TRBV7-2 to TRBJ2-7; D is undetermined. This CDR3 comprises 15 residues. Germline V CDR1 and CDR2: SGHTA, FQGNSA. The DNA of the CDR3 is TGCGCCGGCAGCTCCAACTCTGGGCCATTTGGTGAGCAGTACTTC. Amino acids: CAGSSNSGPFGEQYF.